This T cell receptor beta chain originates from a study of graft-versus-host responses after intestinal transplantation. Study-wide results and caveats: Present in recipient marrow, GvH clones included some that appeared first in ileum or blood. Among circulating GvH clones, peak levels were associated with early post-transplant declines in HvG clones.

Remarks on this clone: Antigen: not known.

Only in-frame clones appear in the TCRdb table, and some are missing; sequencing was by immunoSEQ multiplex PCR. The table has 55,000 to 75,000 clones, approximately 84% seen once. Unmatched junction bases numbered 6, after V lost 4 bases and J lost 7 bases. CDR3 length: 14 amino acids. CDR1 and CDR2 from the germline V gene are LNHDA and SQIVND (reference sequence). V and J are TRBV19 and TRBJ1-2, with 10 bases aligning to TRBD1. Sequenced here: unstimulated CD4+ T cells sorted from spleen or lymph node cells, sampled before transplant. The receptor was derived from a human donor who was the organ donor for an intestinal transplant. CDR3 protein: CASSSPGTGVGYTF. CDR3 bases: TGTGCCAGTAGTAGCCCCGGGACAGGGGTTGGCTACACCTTC.